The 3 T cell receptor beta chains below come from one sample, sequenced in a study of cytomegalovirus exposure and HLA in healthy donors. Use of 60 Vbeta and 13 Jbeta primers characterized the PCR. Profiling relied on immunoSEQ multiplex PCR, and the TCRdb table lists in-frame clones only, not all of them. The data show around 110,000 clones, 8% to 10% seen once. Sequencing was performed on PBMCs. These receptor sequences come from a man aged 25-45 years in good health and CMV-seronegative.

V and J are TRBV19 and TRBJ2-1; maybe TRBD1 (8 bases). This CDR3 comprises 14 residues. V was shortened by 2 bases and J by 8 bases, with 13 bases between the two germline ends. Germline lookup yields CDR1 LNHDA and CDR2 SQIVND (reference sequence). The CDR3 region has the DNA TGTGCCAGTAGTATATCCACAGGGGGGGATGAGCAGTTCTTC. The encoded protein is CASSISTGGDEQFF.

This chain's CDR3 is CASSIGGTAGNTIYF. CDR3 sequence (DNA): TGTGCCAGTAGTATAGGTGGGACAGCTGGAAACACCATATATTTT. The rearrangement links TRBV19 to TRBJ1-3; 7 bases align to TRBD1. In germline, CDR1 is LNHDA, CDR2 SQIVND (reference sequence). The CDR3 contains 15 residues. The junction had 2 bases not matched to a gene; V was cut back by 1 base and J by 2 bases.

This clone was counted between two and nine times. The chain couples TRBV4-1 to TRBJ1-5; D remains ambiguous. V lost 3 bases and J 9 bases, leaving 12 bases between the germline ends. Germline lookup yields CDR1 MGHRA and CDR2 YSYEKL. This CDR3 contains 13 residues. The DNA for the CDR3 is TGCGCCAGCAGCCAGGGCGAGGAGGGGCCCCAGCATTTT. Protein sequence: CASSQGEEGPQHF.